Shown below are 28 T cell receptor beta chains from a single sample sequenced in a study of memory CD4+ T cells and cytomegalovirus serostatus. Method: immunoSEQ multiplex PCR; TCRdb's copy keeps in-frame clones and lacks some. The sample yields roughly 50,000 clones, roughly 85% seen once. The sort gate was single viable CD3+CD4+CD8-CD45RO+ cells for memory CD4+ T cells. The source material was memory CD4+ T cells from blood. The receptors shown here come from an adult in good health and CMV-seronegative. Some clones in this sample may be carry-over from other donors' samples.

The CDR3 protein is CASSLRLQLNTEAFF. Here the CDR3 DNA reads TGCGCCAGCAGTCTTCGCCTACAGCTGAACACTGAAGCTTTCTTT. The V call is TRBV4-1, the J call TRBJ1-1, with D uncertain. Trimming left V 6 bases short and J 0 bases short, with 14 bases between. The CDR3 contains 15 residues. CDR1 and CDR2 from the germline V gene are MGHRA and YSYEKL.

This clone has just one count. The genes are TRBV5-1 and TRBJ2-7; possible D gene TRBD2, 5 bases. CDR3 length equals 13 residues. The germline V gene has CDR1 SGHRS and CDR2 YFSETQ. Trimming left V 2 bases short and J 4 bases short, with 10 bases between. This CDR3 reads CASSFQTTYEQYF. For the CDR3, the DNA is TGCGCCAGCAGCTTTCAGACTACATACGAGCAGTACTTC.

The CDR3 DNA reads as TGTGCCAGTAACAACGACAGGGGCACAGATACGCAGTATTTT. This encodes CASNNDRGTDTQYF. The V call is TRBV19, the J call TRBJ2-3, with 7 bases identical to TRBD1. Trimming at V came to 7 bases and at J to 1 base, leaving 5 bases not matched to a gene. The length of the CDR3 is 14 residues. Germline V gene sequence: CDR1 LNHDA, CDR2 SQIVND (reference sequence).

The chain carries TRBV18 and TRBJ2-5; weak D call: TRBD1 (6 bases). The CDR3 consists of 14 residues. CDR1 and CDR2 (germline): KGHSH, LQKENI. Trimming pared 8 bases from V and 1 base from J, leaving 14 bases between. The DNA for the CDR3 is TGTGCCAGCGGCCGGGGACAACTCCAAGAGACCCAGTACTTC. Amino acid sequence: CASGRGQLQETQYF.

The chain couples TRBV19 to TRBJ2-3; 14 bases are a match to TRBD2. The CDR3 runs to 17 residues. The V gene end was trimmed by 5 bases and the J gene end by 1 base; junction bases not matched to a gene: 5. Per the germline V gene, CDR1 is LNHDA and CDR2 is SQIVND (reference sequence). The CDR3 here is CASSRLAGGPGTDTQYF. The DNA of the CDR3 is TGTGCCAGTAGTCGACTAGCGGGAGGGCCCGGCACAGATACGCAGTATTTT.

V is TRBV7-9 and J is TRBJ2-1, with a weak D call TRBD2 (6 bases). This CDR3 region has 13 residues. From germline, CDR1 is SEHNR and CDR2 FQNEAQ (reference sequence). The V end lost 0 bases, the J end lost 7 bases, and 7 bases lay between the germline ends. CDR3 sequence reads: CASSLAGSNEQFF. DNA of the CDR3: TGTGCCAGCAGCTTAGCCGGGAGTAATGAGCAGTTCTTC.

The rearrangement joins TRBV20-1 to TRBJ2-1; a weak D match, TRBD2 (7 bases). V was shortened by 6 bases and J by 10 bases, with 13 bases between the two germline ends. The CDR3 is 11 residues long. Germline loops: CDR1 DFQATT, CDR2 SNEGSKA (reference sequence). The CDR3: CSAGGRGEQFF. For the CDR3, the DNA is TGCAGTGCCGGGGGGCGAGGGGAGCAGTTCTTC.

The CDR3 DNA sequence: TGCAGCGTTATCCGGACTAGCGGGAGCTCCTACAATGAGCAGTTCTTC. Protein: CSVIRTSGSSYNEQFF. The J gene is TRBJ2-1, the V gene TRBV29-1, with 13 nucleotides matching TRBD2. CDR3 length: 16 amino acids. The V gene end was trimmed by 5 bases and the J gene end by 0 bases; junction bases not matched to a gene: 4. CDR1 and CDR2 from the germline V gene are SQVTM and ANQGSEA.

The chain has TRBV30 and TRBJ2-4; unclear D gene. The V gene lost 0 bases and the J gene lost 9 bases, with 9 bases spanning the gap. CDR1 is GTSNPN and CDR2 is SVGIG in the germline V gene (reference sequence). CDR3 length: 12 amino acids. The CDR3 loop reads CAWSVLGGIQYF. The CDR3 region has the DNA TGTGCCTGGAGTGTACTGGGTGGCATTCAGTACTTC.

This clone was counted once. The chain couples TRBV11-2 to TRBJ2-6; D is unclear. The CDR3 extends over 13 amino acids. Per germline, CDR1 SGHAT and CDR2 FQNNGV. Trimming took off 6 bases at V and 2 bases at J, with 5 bases between the two ends. The CDR3 nucleotides read TGTGCCAGCAGGTTTCCTGGGGCCAACGTCCTGACTTTC. Translating it yields CASRFPGANVLTF.

This chain uses TRBV25-1 with TRBJ2-1, with 11 bases that match TRBD1. V was clipped by 4 bases and J by 7 bases; unmatched bases: 9. CDR3 length: 16 amino acids. The germline CDR1 and CDR2 sequences are MGHDK and SYGVNS. The CDR3 reads CASSGRTGGFLNEQFF. The CDR3 DNA reads as TGTGCCAGCAGTGGCCGGACAGGGGGCTTTCTAAATGAGCAGTTCTTC.

V and J are TRBV28 and TRBJ2-7; TRBD1 agrees at 7 bases. The germline gives CDR1 MDHEN, CDR2 SYDVKM. V shed 1 base, J shed 5 bases, and the junction held 8 bases outside the gene matches. The CDR3 is 15 amino acids. The CDR3 spells CASSLYSTGSHEQYF. Written as DNA, the CDR3 is TGTGCCAGCAGTTTATACTCGACAGGGTCCCACGAGCAGTACTTC.

The chain employs TRBV4-1 and TRBJ1-2, with a weak D call TRBD1 (5 bases). The CDR3 spans 20 residues. Germline V gives CDR1 MGHRA, CDR2 YSYEKL. V was pared by 0 bases and J by 0 bases, with 23 bases between. The CDR3 loop is CASSQDKNDRETASNYGYTF. DNA for the CDR3: TGCGCCAGCAGCCAAGATAAAAATGACAGAGAGACAGCATCTAACTATGGCTACACCTTC.

In this sample, this clone turned up a few times. The chain uses TRBV6-1 and TRBJ1-1, with unresolved D. V was trimmed by 1 base and J by 6 bases, leaving 12 bases between them. In germline, CDR1 is MNHNS, CDR2 SASEGT. The CDR3 has 14 residues. CDR3 loop: CASSEVGRFAEAFF. The CDR3 DNA reads as TGTGCCAGCAGTGAAGTAGGGAGGTTTGCTGAAGCTTTCTTT.

The chain combines TRBV13 with TRBJ2-1, with 7 bases that match TRBD2. This CDR3 region has 13 residues. J gave up 8 bases and V 5 bases, and 6 bases lay outside the gene matches. The germline CDR1 and CDR2 sequences are PRHDT and FYEKMQ (reference sequence). The CDR3 bases are TGTGCCAGCAGCGTCCAGACTAGCCATGAGCAGTTCTTC. It encodes CASSVQTSHEQFF.

The CDR3 loop is CASSKVMRARGVNYGYTF. The CDR3 nucleotides are TGTGCCAGCAGCAAAGTTATGAGGGCGCGGGGGGTTAACTATGGCTACACCTTC. The V gene is TRBV21-1, the J gene TRBJ1-2. TRBV21-1 is a listed pseudogene. The CDR3 spans 18 residues.

The V call is TRBV5-1, the J call TRBJ2-5; 12 bases are shared with TRBD2. Germline CDR1 is SGHRS and CDR2 is YFSETQ. The CDR3 is 14 residues long. Germline trimming cut 4 bases from V and 5 bases from J; bases unmatched to any gene: 3. The CDR3 region is CASSGTSGLETQYF. CDR3 sequence (DNA): TGCGCCAGCAGCGGGACTAGCGGGCTGGAGACCCAGTACTTC.

The gene calls are TRBV5-1 and TRBJ2-6; the D gene could be TRBD1 or TRBD2 (5 bases each). The CDR3 extends over 16 amino acids. The ends were cut back, 4 bases at V and 4 bases at J, with 15 bases in the middle. From germline, CDR1 is SGHRS and CDR2 YFSETQ. Written as DNA, the CDR3 is TGCGCCAGCAGCGCCGGGGCCCTAGAGGGGGCCAACGTCCTGACTTTC. Amino acids: CASSAGALEGANVLTF.

The chain carries TRBV7-2 and TRBJ2-3, with D tentatively TRBD2 (5 bases). This CDR3 spans 13 amino acids. Deletions cut 5 bases from V and 9 bases from J, with 15 bases between. The germline V gene encodes CDR1 SGHTA and CDR2 FQGNSA. The CDR3: CASSQNPRETQYF. Here the CDR3 DNA reads TGTGCCAGCAGCCAAAACCCCCGGGAAACGCAGTATTTT.

This clone was observed a handful of times. The rearrangement uses TRBV5-1 and TRBJ2-3; D uncertain. Trimming stripped 1 base from V and 4 bases from J, with 10 bases between. The germline V gene encodes CDR1 SGHRS and CDR2 YFSETQ. CDR3 length equals 14 residues. CDR3 coding DNA: TGCGCCAGCAGCTTGTTTCAGACATCAGATACGCAGTATTTT. As protein: CASSLFQTSDTQYF.

The rearrangement links TRBV28 to TRBJ2-5, with 8 bases aligning to TRBD1. The J call may be incorrect, as the DNA end agrees better with TRBJ2-7. This CDR3 has 14 residues. Germline loops: CDR1 MDHEN, CDR2 SYDVKM. For the CDR3, the DNA is TGTGCCAGCACCAGGGGGCGCCCGCCCTACGAGCAGTACTTC. It specifies CASTRGRPPYEQYF.

The CDR3 bases are TGTGCCAGTAGGCGGGAGATTCCTAACTATGGCTACACCTTC. Translating it yields CASRREIPNYGYTF. The gene calls are TRBV19 and TRBJ1-2, with D unresolved. The CDR3 covers 14 residues. Trimming pared 6 bases from V and 0 bases from J, leaving 11 bases between. The germline CDR1 and CDR2 sequences are LNHDA and SQIVND (reference sequence).

DNA for the CDR3: TGTGCCAGCAGCCGCCTCTCCGGCACTGAAGCTTTCTTT. Its translation is CASSRLSGTEAFF. The V and J genes are TRBV11-2 and TRBJ1-1; D uncertain. The CDR3 is made up of 13 amino acids. Germline CDR1 and CDR2: SGHAT and FQNNGV. V gave up 5 bases and J gave up 4 bases, with 11 bases separating them. Full variable domain (outside the CDR3, taken from reference TRBV11-2 and TRBJ1-1): EAGVAQSPRYKIIEKRQSVAFWCNPISGHATLYWYQQILGQGPKLLIQFQNNGVVDDSQLPKDRFSAERLKGVDSTLKIQPAKLEDSAVYLCASSRLSGTEAFFGQGTRLTVV.

V gene TRBV2 combines with J gene TRBJ1-2; no reliable D call. The V and J ends lost 10 bases and 0 bases respectively, with 12 bases between them. The CDR3 spans 13 residues. Per germline, CDR1 SNHLY and CDR2 FYNNEI. CDR3 region: CATSKDSNYGYTF. The DNA of the CDR3 is TGTGCCACCTCTAAGGACTCTAACTATGGCTACACCTTC. The whole variable domain, remainder taken from reference TRBV2 and TRBJ1-2, is EPEVTQTPSHQVTQMGQEVILRCVPISNHLYFYWYRQILGQKVEFLVSFYNNEISEKSEIFDDQFSVERPDGSNFTLKIRSTKLEDSAMYFCATSKDSNYGYTFGSGTRLTVV.

The chain links TRBV18 to TRBJ1-5; D ambiguous. This CDR3 region has 15 residues. V shed 6 bases and J shed 7 bases, with 19 bases lying between them. Germline CDR1 KGHSH, CDR2 LQKENI. In DNA, the CDR3 is TGTGCCAGCTCCACTAAGACCCTCTCCGGGCAGCCCCAGCATTTT. Translated, it gives CASSTKTLSGQPQHF. Based on the CDR3 plus reference TRBV18 and TRBJ1-5, the full variable domain is NAGVMQNPRHLVRRRGQEARLRCSPMKGHSHVYWYRQLPEEGLKFMVYLQKENIIDESGMPKERFSAEFPKEGPSILRIQQVVRGDSAAYFCASSTKTLSGQPQHFGDGTRLSIL.

V is TRBV18 and J is TRBJ2-2, with no clear D. Trimming cost V 2 bases and J 4 bases, with 11 bases left between them. The CDR3 loop spans 15 amino acids. Per germline, CDR1 KGHSH and CDR2 LQKENI. The CDR3 region is CASSPERPGTGELFF. The CDR3 region has the DNA TGTGCCAGCTCACCAGAGCGTCCCGGCACCGGGGAGCTGTTTTTT.

As DNA, the CDR3 is TGTGCCAGCAGTTTCACCACGGAGCAGTACTTC. It codes for CASSFTTEQYF. The chain uses TRBV28 and TRBJ2-7, with no clear D. The CDR3 is made up of 11 amino acids. V was trimmed by 3 bases and J by 7 bases, leaving 7 bases between them. Germline loops: CDR1 MDHEN, CDR2 SYDVKM.

This chain links TRBV30 with TRBJ2-2; 8 positions agree with TRBD1. J lost 4 bases, V lost 1 base, and 5 bases had no gene match. The CDR3 covers 15 residues. Germline loops: CDR1 GTSNPN, CDR2 SVGIG (reference sequence). CDR3 sequence (DNA): TGTGCCTGGAGTGGGGACAGGCGAACCACCGGGGAGCTGTTTTTT. Translation: CAWSGDRRTTGELFF.